A selection of T cell receptor beta chains follows, all from one sample in a study of coeliac disease. Sequencing used immunoSEQ multiplex PCR; TCRdb keeps in-frame clones, though not all of them. This table has about 380 clones, under 75% appearing once. The sequenced material came from intraepithelial lymphocytes from the gut. The receptors here all came from a woman between 45 and 60 years old with celiac disease on a gluten-free diet. CDR3s include the opening cysteine and the closing phenylalanine or tryptophan. D genes are given only for firm matches. Clone size is given for some rows only: seen once, a few or many times, or a class if the clone is expanded.

size | J | D | V | CDR3 | DNA
few | TRBJ2-7 | NA | TRBV30 | CACQPGPRWAYEQYF | TGTGCCTGCCAGCCGGGTCCCCGTTGGGCCTACGAGCAGTACTTC
few | TRBJ2-7 | NA | TRBV28 | CASSLSTVSYEQYF | TGTGCCAGCAGTTTATCTACAGTCAGCTACGAGCAGTACTTC
NA | TRBJ2-6 | NA | TRBV6-7 | CASSCIRRLQSRANVLTF | TGTGCCAGCAGTTGTATCAGGCGTTTACAAAGTCGGGCCAACGTCCTGACTTTC
once | TRBJ2-7 | NA | TRBV7-9 | CASSQITGNEQYF | TGTGCCAGCAGCCAAATAACAGGGAACGAGCAGTACTTC
NA | TRBJ1-4 | NA | TRBV4-1 | CASSHRDFGEKLFF | TGCGCCAGCAGCCACAGGGATTTTGGTGAAAAACTGTTTTTT
few | TRBJ1-2 | TRBD1 | TRBV6-6 | CASSYPGQGDGYTF | TGTGCCAGCAGTTACCCAGGGCAGGGGGACGGCTACACCTTC
NA | TRBJ2-1 | TRBD2 | TRBV7-7 | CASSLAPSGPPLSSYNEQFF | TGTGCTAGCAGCCTAGCGCCTAGCGGGCCACCTTTGAGCTCCTACAATGAGCAGTTCTTC
few | TRBJ1-5 | NA | TRBV7-9 | CASSFEEPQHF | TGTGCCAGCAGCTTCGAGGAGCCCCAGCATTTT
NA | TRBJ2-1 | TRBD2 | TRBV7-2 | CASSSSSSASGGAGEQFF | TGTGCCAGCAGCTCATCCTCCTCTGCTAGCGGGGGGGCTGGCGAGCAGTTCTTC
NA | TRBJ1-1 | TRBD1 | TRBV28 | CASRGQGRTEAFF | TGTGCCAGCAGGGGACAGGGTCGAACTGAAGCTTTCTTT
once | TRBJ2-2 | TRBD1 | TRBV9 | CASSPQGALGTGELFF | TGTGCCAGCAGCCCCCAGGGGGCCCTAGGAACCGGGGAGCTGTTTTTT
few | TRBJ2-2 | TRBD2 | TRBV10-2 | CASTEELGGGQDTGELFF | TGCGCCAGCACCGAGGAATTAGGCGGGGGGCAAGACACCGGGGAGCTGTTTTTT